The clone carrying this T cell receptor (beta chain) was picked up a small number of times. Its antigen is as yet unknown. This specimen belongs to a study of T-cell memory formation after mild COVID-19. Study-level background: In these data, TCR clusters were largely donor specific.

The length of the CDR3 is 13 residues. Germline lookup yields CDR1 MNHEY and CDR2 SMNVEV (reference sequence). V lost 6 bases and J lost 9, with 17 bases in between. Findings of the study overall: Largely, contracting CD4+ clones fell within CM and EM, and contracting CD8+ clones within EMRA.

Constant-segment primers served in 5'RACE that generated TCR alpha and TCR beta cDNA libraries bearing sample barcodes and UMIs. TCRdb re-called the 5' RACE reads through MiXCR, storing one row per CDR3 protein. The table has roughly 43,000 distinct CDR3 sequences, about a tenth seen once. The specimen sequenced was PBMCs or a T cell subset sorted from them (not recorded which). This TCR derives from an adult woman who had mild COVID-19 (a few samples of this study predate the infection). Cell type and time point are not known. The rearrangement links TRBV27 to TRBJ2-5, with D possibly TRBD2 on 6 matching bases. CDR3 in DNA: TGTGCCAGCAGGGGAGCGGGCCACCGGTCCCAGTACTTC. Its translation: CASRGAGHRSQYF.